Listed here are 32 T cell receptor beta chains from one sample, sequenced in a study of T-cell memory formation after mild COVID-19. From the 5' RACE reads, TCRdb called clonotypes with MiXCR, one entry per CDR3 protein. This table has approximately 400,000 distinct CDR3 sequences, 24% appearing once. The sequenced sample was PBMCs or a T cell subset sorted from them (not recorded which). These receptor sequences come from an adult woman who had mild COVID-19 (a few samples of this study predate the infection). Cell type and time point are not known.

This clonotype was found many times. The rearrangement links TRBV15 to TRBJ2-7; D perhaps matches TRBD1 (7 bases). Trimming pared 5 bases from V and 2 bases from J, leaving 16 bases between. CDR1 is LNHNV, CDR2 YYDKDF, per germline (reference sequence). CDR3 length equals 15 residues. DNA for the CDR3: TGTGCCACCAGCCGAAGCGGAGGGGGCCCCTACGAGCAGTACTTC. Translated: CATSRSGGGPYEQYF.

The chain couples TRBV7-3 to TRBJ2-5; 10 bases line up with TRBD1. The CDR3 loop spans 15 amino acids. The germline V gene has CDR1 SGHTA and CDR2 FQGTGA. With V trimmed by 4 bases and J by 7 bases, 9 bases remained unmatched. The CDR3 bases are TGTGCCAGCAGCTCCGGGACAGGGGCCGCTCTGACCCAGTACTTC. Encoded protein: CASSSGTGAALTQYF. Looking up the rest from reference TRBV7-3 and TRBJ2-5 gives the full variable domain: GAGVSQTPSNKVTEKGKYVELRCDPISGHTALYWYRQSLGQGPEFLIYFQGTGAADDSGLPNDRFFAVRPEGSVSTLKIQRTERGDSAVYLCASSSGTGAALTQYFGPGTRLLVL.

The V gene is TRBV19, the J gene TRBJ2-3; the D gene could be TRBD1 or TRBD2 (6 bases each). CDR1 is LNHDA, CDR2 SQIVND, per germline (reference sequence). V was shortened by 5 bases and J by 1 base, with 13 bases between the two germline ends. The CDR3 runs 15 residues. CDR3 loop: CASSPQGGGTDTQYF. CDR3 DNA sequence: TGTGCCAGTAGTCCACAGGGAGGAGGCACAGATACGCAGTATTTT.

This chain links TRBV21-1 with TRBJ2-5. TRBV21-1 is noted as a pseudogene. The CDR3 loop spans 17 amino acids. CDR3 DNA: TGTGCCAGCAGCAAAGGACGAACCCGTGGCGGCGAAGAGACCCAGTACTTC. This gives the protein CASSKGRTRGGEETQYF.

This sequence joins TRBV5-1 and TRBJ2-3; TRBD2 matches at 12 bases. Germline V gene lookup returns CDR1 SGHRS and CDR2 YFSETQ. The CDR3 spans 16 residues. V was pared by 0 bases and J by 3 bases, with 2 bases of the junction left unmatched. For the CDR3, the DNA is TGCGCCAGCAGCTTGGCGACTAGCGGGGGAACAGATACGCAGTATTTT. This sequence encodes CASSLATSGGTDTQYF.

The chain recombines TRBV5-1 with TRBJ2-7; no firm D call. The CDR3 consists of 15 residues. The V end lost 3 bases, the J end lost 4 bases, and 17 bases lay between the germline ends. CDR1 and CDR2 (germline): SGHRS, YFSETQ. This CDR3 reads CASSSDLRMGYEQYF. The CDR3 DNA follows: TGCGCCAGCAGCTCAGACCTCCGAATGGGGTACGAGCAGTACTTC.

There are a few counts of this clonotype. The CDR3 nucleotides read TGTGCCAGCAGCGTAGACCCGGCAGATACGCAGTATTTT. It is translated as CASSVDPADTQYF. This rearrangement joins TRBV7-2 to TRBJ2-3; D is ambiguous. V lost 5 bases, J lost 4 bases, and 10 bases lay in between. From germline, CDR1 is SGHTA and CDR2 FQGNSA. This CDR3 spans 13 amino acids.

This chain uses TRBV12-3 or TRBV12-4 with TRBJ2-7; 13 nucleotides agree with TRBD2. The V gene end was trimmed by 5 bases and the J gene end by 5 bases; junction bases not matched to a gene: 9. The CDR3 runs to 16 residues. The CDR3 region has the DNA TGTGCCAGCAGTATTGGACTAGCGGGAGTAACCCACGAGCAGTACTTC. The encoded protein is CASSIGLAGVTHEQYF.

This clonotype came up a few times. The chain uses TRBV9 and TRBJ1-2; D is uncertain. The V gene's germline CDR1 is SGDLS and CDR2 YYNGEE. This CDR3 contains 12 residues. V was shortened by 7 bases and J by 4 bases, with 11 bases between the two germline ends. The CDR3 sequence is CASASSGYGYTF. The CDR3, as DNA: TGTGCCAGCGCGAGCTCTGGCTATGGCTACACCTTC.

This clonotype came up a few times. The chain has TRBV12-3 or TRBV12-4 and TRBJ1-5; D unresolved. V was pared by 7 bases and J by 4 bases, with 17 bases between. The CDR3 consists of 15 residues. CDR3 DNA: TGTGCCAGCACCCGTGTGGCAGGTGGAAATCAGCCCCAGCATTTT. Its protein product is CASTRVAGGNQPQHF.

This clonotype was counted once. This chain uses TRBV6-1 with TRBJ1-5; D possibly corresponds to TRBD1 (6 bases). The CDR3 has 13 residues. Trimming stripped 10 bases from V and 0 bases from J, with 10 bases between. Germline-derived CDR1 and CDR2 are MNHNS and SASEGT. As DNA, the CDR3 is TGTGCCACAGGACAGTATAGCAATCAGCCCCAGCATTTT. Residues: CATGQYSNQPQHF.

This clonotype has more than one count but fewer than ten. The genes are TRBV7-2 and TRBJ2-3; 9 nucleotides agree with TRBD1. The CDR3 consists of 16 residues. Germline CDR1 SGHTA, CDR2 FQGNSA. The V and J ends lost 2 bases and 5 bases, in that order; junction bases with no gene match: 8. Written as DNA, the CDR3 is TGTGCCAGCAGCTTAAACCCGACAGGGGGTAGAGATACGCAGTATTTT. It is translated as CASSLNPTGGRDTQYF.

A few counts support this clonotype. V is TRBV6-5 and J is TRBJ1-1; 9 bases map to TRBD1. The V gene end was trimmed by 5 bases and the J gene end by 6 bases; junction bases not matched to a gene: 13. In germline, CDR1 is MNHEY, CDR2 SVGAGI. There are 16 residues in the CDR3. In DNA form, the CDR3 reads TGTGCCAGCAGTGGACGGACAGGGGATTCATTTGCTGAAGCTTTCTTT. Translating gives CASSGRTGDSFAEAFF.

This clonotype has just a few counts. The rearrangement links TRBV14 to TRBJ2-7; D not resolved. The CDR3 consists of 14 residues. Trimming removed 5 bases at V and 4 bases at J, with 15 bases between. Germline values: CDR1 SGHDN, CDR2 FVKESK. The CDR3 loop reads CASSEDPDTYEQYF. The DNA for the CDR3 is TGTGCCAGCAGCGAGGACCCTGATACGTACGAGCAGTACTTC.

This clonotype has more than one count but fewer than ten. V gene TRBV12-3 or TRBV12-4 combines with J gene TRBJ1-2; unclear D gene. Trimming took off 5 bases at V and 3 bases at J, with 7 bases between the two ends. The CDR3 spans 12 residues. CDR3 DNA: TGTGCCAGCAGTCCGTCGGACTATGGCTACACCTTC. Translation: CASSPSDYGYTF.

V and J are TRBV29-1 and TRBJ2-3; no firm D call. V was trimmed by 4 bases and J by 0 bases, leaving 11 bases between them. The CDR3 runs 14 residues. In germline, CDR1 is SQVTM, CDR2 ANQGSEA. CDR3 in DNA: TGCAGCGTTGGACGGATTTCTAGCACAGATACGCAGTATTTT. Translating gives CSVGRISSTDTQYF.

The chain combines TRBV10-3 with TRBJ1-5, with D possibly being TRBD1 (5 bases). The CDR3 loop spans 14 amino acids. The germline gives CDR1 ENHRY, CDR2 SYGVKD. Between the trimmed V and J ends, which lost 5 bases and 0 bases, there was a span of 8 bases. The CDR3 DNA sequence: TGTGCCATCAGTCCCGACAGTAGCAATCAGCCCCAGCATTTT. Its protein is CAISPDSSNQPQHF.

This clonotype was seen only a few times. The J gene is TRBJ1-1, the V gene TRBV3-1; 11 nucleotides align to TRBD1. Per germline, CDR1 LGHDT and CDR2 YNNKEL (reference sequence). V lost 4 bases and J lost 4; bases outside the gene matches: 8. The CDR3 contains 16 residues. The CDR3 DNA follows: TGTGCCAGCAGCCCGATGGACAGGGGGCGAAGCACTGAAGCTTTCTTT. Its translation: CASSPMDRGRSTEAFF.

This clonotype was seen a few times. The chain recombines TRBV24-1 with TRBJ1-2, with 7 nucleotides matching TRBD1. Germline V lookup: CDR1 KGHDR, CDR2 SFDVKD. The CDR3 is 14 residues long. V shed 4 bases, J shed 8 bases, and the junction held 9 bases outside the gene matches. CDR3 bases: TGTGCCACCAGTGACCCGGGACAGCCCAGAGGCTACACCTTC. It specifies CATSDPGQPRGYTF.

The chain employs TRBV20-1 and TRBJ2-3, with D unclear. In germline, CDR1 is DFQATT, CDR2 SNEGSKA (reference sequence). V was trimmed by 1 base and J by 4 bases, leaving 6 bases between them. The length of the CDR3 is 12 residues. CDR3 in amino acids: CSARGASDTQYF. The CDR3 DNA is TGCAGTGCTAGAGGAGCGTCAGATACGCAGTATTTT.

This clonotype appeared a few times. The chain combines TRBV6-2 or TRBV6-3 with TRBJ2-1; 11 nucleotides line up with TRBD2. CDR3 size: 16 residues. Losses at the gene ends were 4 bases for V and 7 bases for J; bases not matched to a gene: 9. Germline V gene sequence: CDR1 MNHEY, CDR2 SVGEGT. CDR3 DNA sequence: TGTGCCAGCAGTTCTCCAGGGACTAGCGGTGTTAATGAGCAGTTCTTC. Protein: CASSSPGTSGVNEQFF.

This clonotype was seen a handful of times. The chain combines TRBV5-1 with TRBJ2-7; tentatively, D is TRBD1 (6 bases). The CDR3 spans 14 residues. V lost 1 base and J lost 4, with 12 bases in between. CDR1 and CDR2 (germline): SGHRS, YFSETQ. In DNA form, the CDR3 reads TGCGCCAGCAGCTTGTACGTCAGGGGTTACGAGCAGTACTTC. Protein: CASSLYVRGYEQYF. Full variable domain (remainder filled in from reference TRBV5-1 and TRBJ2-7): KAGVTQTPRYLIKTRGQQVTLSCSPISGHRSVSWYQQTPGQGLQFLFEYFSETQRNKGNFPGRFSGRQFSNSRSEMNVSTLELGDSALYLCASSLYVRGYEQYFGPGTRLTVT.

The chain has TRBV7-2 and TRBJ2-7; 9 nucleotides match TRBD1. V lost 5 bases, J lost 6 bases, and 8 bases stayed unmatched. From germline, CDR1 is SGHTA and CDR2 FQGNSA. The CDR3 totals 14 residues. The CDR3 loop is CASSLGTGTGEQYF. CDR3 bases: TGTGCCAGCAGCCTCGGGACAGGGACTGGCGAGCAGTACTTC.

The chain uses TRBV27 and TRBJ1-5; a weak D match, TRBD1 (6 bases). Germline V CDR1 and CDR2: MNHEY, SMNVEV (reference sequence). Trimming took 4 bases from V and 3 from J, leaving 13 bases between them. The CDR3 loop spans 15 amino acids. For the CDR3, the DNA is TGTGCCAGCAGTTGGACAGCTTATTCCAATCAGCCCCAGCATTTT. Translated, it gives CASSWTAYSNQPQHF.

This clonotype was detected a few times. This chain uses TRBV24-1 with TRBJ2-2; D gene uncertain. Per germline, CDR1 KGHDR and CDR2 SFDVKD. Between the trimmed V and J ends, which lost 3 bases and 2 bases, there was a span of 12 bases. The CDR3 is 16 residues long. DNA for the CDR3: TGTGCCACCAGTGATCCTTCTCTGAGTAACACCGGGGAGCTGTTTTTT. This sequence encodes CATSDPSLSNTGELFF.

This clonotype showed up just a few times. The chain links TRBV20-1 to TRBJ1-2, with TRBD1 matching over 12 bases. The germline V gene encodes CDR1 DFQATT and CDR2 SNEGSKA (reference sequence). The V segment lost 4 bases and the J segment 3 bases; nucleotides outside the gene matches: 3. The CDR3 covers 14 residues. CDR3 nucleotide sequence: TGCAGTGCTACGGGACAGGGGGCTTACTATGGCTACACCTTC. Translation gives CSATGQGAYYGYTF.

The V call is TRBV18, the J call TRBJ2-5; tentatively, D is TRBD1 (5 bases). Trimming cost V 5 bases and J 3 bases, with 10 bases left between them. This CDR3 region has 13 residues. Germline CDR1 and CDR2: KGHSH and LQKENI. CDR3 coding DNA: TGTGCCAGCTCAACTGCCAGGGAAGAGACCCAGTACTTC. This sequence encodes CASSTAREETQYF.

In this sample, this clonotype turned up a few times. CDR3 sequence: CSVEEVQGSYEQYF. The CDR3 nucleotides are TGCAGCGTTGAAGAGGTACAGGGCAGCTACGAGCAGTACTTC. This rearrangement joins TRBV29-1 to TRBJ2-7; TRBD1 is a possible D gene (6 bases). CDR1 and CDR2 from the germline V gene are SQVTM and ANQGSEA. Trimming pared 0 bases from V and 3 bases from J, leaving 12 bases between. CDR3 length equals 14 residues.

The chain links TRBV12-3 or TRBV12-4 to TRBJ2-7; TRBD1 agrees at 9 bases. The CDR3 is 14 residues long. V shed 6 bases, J shed 3 bases, and the junction held 6 bases outside the gene matches. The CDR3 region is CASRRGQGFYEQYF. CDR3 nucleotides: TGTGCCAGCAGGAGGGGACAGGGTTTCTACGAGCAGTACTTC.

This clonotype was picked up a small number of times. The chain has TRBV5-5 and TRBJ1-4, with TRBD1 identical over 7 bases. CDR3 length equals 13 residues. The V gene's germline CDR1 is SGHKS and CDR2 YYEKEE (reference sequence). After removal of 5 bases from V and 4 bases from J, the junction contained 2 bases not matched to a gene. DNA of the CDR3: TGTGCCAGCAGGGGACAGCTTAATGAAAAACTGTTTTTT. Translated, it gives CASRGQLNEKLFF.

The rearrangement uses TRBV4-3 and TRBJ2-1; D remains ambiguous. The V end was cut by 0 bases, the J end by 0 bases, with 21 bases between. Germline CDR1 reads LGHNA; CDR2 reads YSLEER. The length of the CDR3 is 20 residues. The CDR3 reads CASSQDWALLTGPSYNEQFF. CDR3 nucleotide sequence: TGCGCCAGCAGCCAAGATTGGGCATTACTTACGGGTCCCTCCTACAATGAGCAGTTCTTC.

In this sample, this clonotype turned up many times. The V call is TRBV7-8, the J call TRBJ1-1; no clear D gene. Germline CDR1 and CDR2: SGHVS and FQNEAQ. Trimming took off 0 bases at V and 0 bases at J, with 5 bases between the two ends. This CDR3 comprises 14 residues. The CDR3 DNA is TGTGCCAGCAGCTTAGCTGGGGTGAACACTGAAGCTTTCTTT. Translation gives CASSLAGVNTEAFF.